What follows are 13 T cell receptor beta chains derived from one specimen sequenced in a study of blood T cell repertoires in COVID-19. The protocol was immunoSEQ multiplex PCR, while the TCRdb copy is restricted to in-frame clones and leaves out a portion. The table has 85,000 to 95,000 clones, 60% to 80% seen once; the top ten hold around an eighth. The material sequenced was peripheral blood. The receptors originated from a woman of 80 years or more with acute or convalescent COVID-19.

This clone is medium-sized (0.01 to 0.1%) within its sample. CDR3 coding DNA: TGTGCCAGCAAGGACGGGACATCCTATGGCTACACCTTC. Residues: CASKDGTSYGYTF. The rearrangement joins TRBV12-3 or TRBV12-4 to TRBJ1-2; possible D gene TRBD1, 6 bases. Trimming stripped 7 bases from V and 4 bases from J, with 13 bases between. The CDR3 runs 13 residues.

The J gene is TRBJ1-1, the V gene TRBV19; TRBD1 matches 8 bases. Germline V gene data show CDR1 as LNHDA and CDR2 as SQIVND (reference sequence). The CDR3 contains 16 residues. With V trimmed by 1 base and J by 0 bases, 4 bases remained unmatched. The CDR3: CASSIGRGRLNTEAFF. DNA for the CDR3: TGTGCCAGTAGTATAGGCAGGGGGCGGCTGAACACTGAAGCTTTCTTT.

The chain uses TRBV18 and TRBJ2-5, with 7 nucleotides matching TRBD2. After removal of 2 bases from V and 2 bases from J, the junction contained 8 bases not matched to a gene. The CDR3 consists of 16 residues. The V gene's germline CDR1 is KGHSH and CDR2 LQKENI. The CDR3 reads CASSPRTGGLQETQYF. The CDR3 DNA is TGTGCCAGCTCACCAAGAACGGGGGGTCTACAAGAGACCCAGTACTTC.

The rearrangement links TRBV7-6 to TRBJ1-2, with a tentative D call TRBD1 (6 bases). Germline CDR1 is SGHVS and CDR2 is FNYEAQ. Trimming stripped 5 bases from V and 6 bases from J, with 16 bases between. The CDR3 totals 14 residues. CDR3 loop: CASSPRGGWDGYTF. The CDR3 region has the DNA TGTGCCAGCAGCCCAAGGGGGGGCTGGGATGGCTACACCTTC.

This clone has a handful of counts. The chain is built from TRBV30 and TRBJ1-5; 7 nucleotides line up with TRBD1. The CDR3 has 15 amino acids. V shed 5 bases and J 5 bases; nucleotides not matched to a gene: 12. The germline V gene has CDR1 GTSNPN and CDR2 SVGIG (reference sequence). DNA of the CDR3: TGTGCCTGGGGGGGACCGGGACAGAGACATCAGCCCCAGCATTTT. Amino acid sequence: CAWGGPGQRHQPQHF.

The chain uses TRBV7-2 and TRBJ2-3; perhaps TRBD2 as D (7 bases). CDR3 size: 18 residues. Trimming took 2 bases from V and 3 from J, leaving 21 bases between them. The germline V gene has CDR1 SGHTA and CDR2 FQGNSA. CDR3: CASSLKPRGRGRTDTQYF. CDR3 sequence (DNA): TGTGCCAGCAGCTTAAAACCCCGGGGGCGGGGGAGGACAGATACGCAGTATTTT.

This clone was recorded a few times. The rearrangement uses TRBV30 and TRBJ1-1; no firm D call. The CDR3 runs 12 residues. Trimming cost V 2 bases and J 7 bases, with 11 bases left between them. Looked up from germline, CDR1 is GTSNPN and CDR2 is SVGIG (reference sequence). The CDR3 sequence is CAWSRQAYEAFF. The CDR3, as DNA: TGTGCCTGGAGTAGGCAGGCCTATGAAGCTTTCTTT. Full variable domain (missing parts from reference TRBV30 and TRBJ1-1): SQTIHQWPATLVQPVGSPLSLECTVEGTSNPNLYWYRQAAGRGLQLLFYSVGIGQISSEVPQNLSASRPQDRQFILSSKKLLLSDSGFYLCAWSRQAYEAFFGQGTRLTVV.

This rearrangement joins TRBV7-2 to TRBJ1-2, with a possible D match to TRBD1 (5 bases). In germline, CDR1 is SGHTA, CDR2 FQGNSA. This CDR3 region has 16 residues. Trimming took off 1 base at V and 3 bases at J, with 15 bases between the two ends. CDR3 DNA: TGTGCCAGCAGCTTAGGAGGGGAGGGGCGGTACTATGGCTACACCTTC. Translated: CASSLGGEGRYYGYTF.

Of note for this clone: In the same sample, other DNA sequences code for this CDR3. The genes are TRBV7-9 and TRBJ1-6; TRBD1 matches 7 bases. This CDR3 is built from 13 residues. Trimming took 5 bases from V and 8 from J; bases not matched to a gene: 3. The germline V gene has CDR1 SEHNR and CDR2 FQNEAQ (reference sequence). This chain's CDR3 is CASSSTGDSPLHF. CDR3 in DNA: TGTGCCAGCAGCAGCACAGGGGATTCACCCCTCCACTTT.

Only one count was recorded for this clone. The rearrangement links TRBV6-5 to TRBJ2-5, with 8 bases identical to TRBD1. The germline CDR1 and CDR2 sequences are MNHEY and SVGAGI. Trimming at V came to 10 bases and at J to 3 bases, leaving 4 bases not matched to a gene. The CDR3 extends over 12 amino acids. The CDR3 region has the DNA TGTGCCACCCGGACAGGGAAAGAGACCCAGTACTTC. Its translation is CATRTGKETQYF.

The CDR3 here is CASSLSGRGNYGYTF. DNA for the CDR3: TGCGCCAGCAGCCTAAGCGGCAGGGGCAACTATGGCTACACCTTC. This chain joins TRBV4-3 and TRBJ1-2, with D possibly matching TRBD1 (6 bases). Germline V gene sequence: CDR1 LGHNA, CDR2 YSLEER. Trimming took off 4 bases at V and 2 bases at J, with 14 bases between the two ends. CDR3 size: 15 residues.

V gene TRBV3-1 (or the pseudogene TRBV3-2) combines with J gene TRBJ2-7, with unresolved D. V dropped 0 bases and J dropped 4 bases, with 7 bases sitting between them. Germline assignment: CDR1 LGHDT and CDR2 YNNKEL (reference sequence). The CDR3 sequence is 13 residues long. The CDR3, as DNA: TGTGCCAGCAGCCAAGATAGGCGGTACGAGCAGTACTTC. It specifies CASSQDRRYEQYF.

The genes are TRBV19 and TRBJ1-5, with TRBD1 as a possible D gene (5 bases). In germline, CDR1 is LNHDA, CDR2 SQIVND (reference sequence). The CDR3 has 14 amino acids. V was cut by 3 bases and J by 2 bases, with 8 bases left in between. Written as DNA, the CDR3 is TGTGCCAGTAGTATCTGGGGGGGCAATCAGCCCCAGCATTTT. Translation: CASSIWGGNQPQHF.